This T cell receptor (beta chain) is from a study of blood T cell repertoires in COVID-19. As for the study in general: PBMCs, B-cell-depleted T cells, or T cells were the source of the cDNA or gDNA that made up the material.

As processed by the authors: Nucleated cell counts were estimated from reference gene primer amplification. Measured with immunoSEQ multiplex PCR; TCRdb has only the in-frame clones, and not every one. V, J and clone size are those of that table, while D and trimming were read from the DNA. There are 150,000 to 200,000 clones in the sample; about 92% occur only once, and roughly a sixth lies in the top ten. Germline CDR1 is MNHEY and CDR2 is SVGAGI. The CDR3 runs to 13 residues. The V and J ends lost 6 bases and 5 bases, in that order; junction bases with no gene match: 6. Sequenced material: peripheral blood. V is TRBV6-5 and J is TRBJ2-7; TRBD1 agrees at 8 bases. The sequence was collected from a man aged 60 to 75 with active or convalescent COVID-19. CDR3 nucleotide sequence: TGTGCCAGCAGCTGGGACAGGTCCCACGAGCAGTACTTC. Translating gives CASSWDRSHEQYF.